The 25 T cell receptor beta chains listed next were all sequenced from one sample in a study of T-cell memory formation after mild COVID-19. TCRdb independently ran MiXCR on the 5' RACE reads; one entry per CDR3 protein. The sample carries approximately 260,000 distinct CDR3 sequences, roughly 16% recorded once. The sample taken for sequencing was PBMCs or a T cell subset sorted from them (not recorded which). The receptor source for this set is a man aged 18 to 30 who had mild COVID-19 (a few samples of this study predate the infection). Cell type and time point are not known.

The chain employs TRBV7-9 and TRBJ1-3, with D unclear. This CDR3 is 16 amino acids long. CDR1 is SEHNR, CDR2 FQNEAQ, per germline (reference sequence). Trimming removed 2 bases at V and 0 bases at J, with 11 bases between. The CDR3 loop reads CASSLRHKDSGNTIYF. CDR3 DNA: TGTGCCAGCAGCTTACGCCACAAGGACTCTGGAAACACCATATATTTT.

The V and J genes are TRBV10-3 and TRBJ2-5, with TRBD1 as a possible D gene (5 bases). Trimming removed 4 bases at V and 5 bases at J, with 14 bases between. The CDR3 extends over 14 amino acids. CDR1 is ENHRY, CDR2 SYGVKD, per germline. CDR3 sequence reads: CAISGQGYGETQYF. In DNA form, the CDR3 reads TGTGCCATCAGTGGCCAGGGCTACGGCGAGACCCAGTACTTC.

This clonotype was picked up a small number of times. The J gene is TRBJ1-4, the V gene TRBV21-1. TRBV21-1 is a pseudogene segment. CDR3 length: 15 residues. CDR3 coding DNA: TGTGCCAGCAGCAAAGAGGCGGCAACTAATGAAAAACTGTTTTTT. Protein sequence: CASSKEAATNEKLFF.

In this sample, this clonotype turned up a few times. The genes are TRBV29-1 and TRBJ2-7, with 7 bases fitting TRBD1. In germline, CDR1 is SQVTM, CDR2 ANQGSEA. V lost 5 bases, J lost 5 bases, and 9 bases stayed unmatched. The CDR3 is 13 amino acids. CDR3 protein: CSVSPTGSHEQYF. The CDR3 coding sequence is TGCAGCGTTAGCCCGACAGGGTCCCACGAGCAGTACTTC.

This clonotype showed up many times. The chain links TRBV4-1 to TRBJ2-4, with 8 bases matching TRBD2. This CDR3 has 14 residues. V was pared by 4 bases and J by 7 bases, with 6 bases of the junction left unmatched. In germline, CDR1 is MGHRA, CDR2 YSYEKL. CDR3 loop: CASSRGLVGNIQYF. The CDR3 DNA follows: TGCGCCAGCAGCCGGGGACTAGTGGGGAACATTCAGTACTTC.

This clonotype was found a few times. The rearrangement joins TRBV5-1 to TRBJ2-7, with D hard to call. This CDR3 is 14 amino acids long. The ends were cut back, 0 bases at V and 1 base at J, with 8 bases in the middle. The germline V gene has CDR1 SGHRS and CDR2 YFSETQ. The CDR3: CASSLAPQSYEQYV. The DNA of the CDR3 is TGCGCCAGCAGCTTGGCCCCTCAATCCTACGAGCAGTACGTC.

This clonotype was observed a handful of times. This chain joins TRBV20-1 and TRBJ1-4, with D unclear. Trimming stripped 5 bases from V and 8 bases from J, with 18 bases between. The CDR3 consists of 14 residues. CDR1 DFQATT and CDR2 SNEGSKA come from the germline V gene (reference sequence). CDR3 protein: CSAQPSGLGEKLFF. The CDR3 DNA reads as TGCAGTGCTCAACCCTCAGGCCTTGGCGAAAAACTGTTTTTT.

This clonotype was seen a handful of times. The CDR3, as DNA: TGTGCCAGCATTCCGGGGGGGCCAGATACGCAGTATTTT. It translates to CASIPGGPDTQYF. The chain carries TRBV2 and TRBJ2-3, with 8 bases aligning to TRBD2. CDR3 length: 13 amino acids. V dropped 7 bases and J dropped 4; count of bases not matched to a gene: 4. CDR1 is SNHLY, CDR2 FYNNEI, per germline.

V is TRBV6-1 and J is TRBJ2-5, with TRBD1 matching over 7 bases. V dropped 4 bases and J dropped 4; count of bases not matched to a gene: 6. Germline CDR1 reads MNHNS; CDR2 reads SASEGT. There are 14 residues in the CDR3. The CDR3 region has the DNA TGTGCCAGCAGTGTCGACAGGGTTGCAGAGACCCAGTACTTC. Translating gives CASSVDRVAETQYF.

The genes are TRBV20-1 and TRBJ1-4, with 7 positions matching TRBD1. The CDR3 runs 13 residues. J was trimmed by 6 bases and V by 2 bases; bases with no gene match: 3. Per germline, CDR1 DFQATT and CDR2 SNEGSKA (reference sequence). The CDR3 sequence is CSARSTGDEKLFF. The CDR3 coding sequence is TGCAGTGCTAGAAGTACAGGGGATGAAAAACTGTTTTTT.

This sequence joins TRBV6-1 and TRBJ2-7; D is perhaps TRBD2 (5 bases). Germline CDR1 is MNHNS and CDR2 is SASEGT. Trimming shortened V by 6 bases and J by 8 bases, and 20 bases separated the two germline ends. There are 14 residues in the CDR3. CDR3: CASRDPLVRRKQYF. CDR3 bases: TGTGCCAGCAGGGACCCACTAGTGCGGAGAAAGCAGTACTTC.

This clonotype appeared a few times. The CDR3 loop is CASSLAPGTGGNTEAFF. The CDR3 region has the DNA TGCGCCAGCAGCTTGGCCCCAGGGACAGGTGGAAACACTGAAGCTTTCTTT. V usage is TRBV5-1 and J usage is TRBJ1-1; TRBD1 matches at 8 bases. Trimming at V came to 0 bases and at J to 2 bases, leaving 9 bases not matched to a gene. CDR3 size: 17 residues. The germline gives CDR1 SGHRS, CDR2 YFSETQ.

Many counts were recorded for this clonotype. This chain uses TRBV7-8 with TRBJ2-4, with D perhaps TRBD2 (6 bases). Germline assignment: CDR1 SGHVS and CDR2 FQNEAQ. Trimming took 1 base from V and 9 from J, leaving 10 bases between them. The CDR3 is 13 amino acids. DNA for the CDR3: TGTGCCAGCAGCTTAGGGGGGGATCCCATTCAGTACTTC. Its translation: CASSLGGDPIQYF.

V gene TRBV10-3 combines with J gene TRBJ2-3, with 7 bases lining up with TRBD1. The germline V gene encodes CDR1 ENHRY and CDR2 SYGVKD. J gave up 1 base and V 10 bases, and 8 bases lay outside the gene matches. The CDR3 contains 14 residues. As DNA, the CDR3 is TGTGCCACCGGACAGGAGGCCGGCACAGATACGCAGTATTTT. Translated, it gives CATGQEAGTDTQYF.

For the CDR3, the DNA is TGTGCCAGCGGACCCCGGGACAGAATACTCTATGGCTACACCTTC. The encoded protein is CASGPRDRILYGYTF. V usage is TRBV7-9 and J usage is TRBJ1-2; the match to TRBD1 covers 7 bases. Germline CDR1 reads SEHNR; CDR2 reads FQNEAQ (reference sequence). J was trimmed by 4 bases and V by 8 bases; bases with no gene match: 13. This CDR3 has 15 amino acids.

The chain is built from TRBV12-3 or TRBV12-4 and TRBJ2-3; D might be TRBD1 (6 bases). V lost 9 bases to trimming and J lost 2 bases, with 12 bases between them. The CDR3 runs to 13 residues. CDR3 amino acids: CASSRGTTDTQYF. The CDR3 nucleotides are TGTGCCAGTAGTAGGGGGACCACAGATACGCAGTATTTT.

To note about this clonotype: A much bigger clone sits one base away, suggesting this may be a read error. J is TRBJ2-3 and V is TRBV7-2; TRBD2 is a possible D gene (6 bases). The CDR3 covers 14 residues. Germline CDR1 and CDR2: SGHTA and FQGNSA. Deletions cut 5 bases from V and 5 bases from J, with 14 bases between. DNA of the CDR3: TGTGCCAGCAGCAGCACTAGCTCGGGAGATACGCAGTATTTT. Residues: CASSSTSSGDTQYF.

There are a few counts of this clonotype. The chain couples TRBV5-1 to TRBJ2-7, with unresolved D. Germline loops: CDR1 SGHRS, CDR2 YFSETQ. The CDR3 is made up of 15 amino acids. With 0 bases removed from V and 0 bases from J, the gap between germline ends came to 10 bases. CDR3: CASSLGTASSYEQYF. The CDR3 DNA reads as TGCGCCAGCAGCTTGGGAACAGCTAGCTCCTACGAGCAGTACTTC.

The chain combines TRBV18 with TRBJ1-5; 8 nucleotides align to TRBD1. The V and J ends lost 5 bases and 2 bases, in that order; junction bases with no gene match: 5. CDR1 KGHSH and CDR2 LQKENI come from the germline V gene. This CDR3 spans 15 amino acids. DNA of the CDR3: TGTGCCAGCTCAGCAGGGGGCATCGGCAATCAGCCCCAGCATTTT. Translating gives CASSAGGIGNQPQHF.

This clonotype was observed a few times. This chain's CDR3 is CASSSRAYGNQPQHF. The CDR3 DNA follows: TGTGCCAGCAGTTCCCGGGCCTATGGCAATCAGCCCCAGCATTTT. The rearrangement links TRBV27 to TRBJ1-5, with D unresolved. Trimming cost V 4 bases and J 2 bases, with 12 bases left between them. The CDR3 loop spans 15 amino acids. Germline assignment: CDR1 MNHEY and CDR2 SMNVEV (reference sequence).

About this clonotype: Since no conserved phenylalanine or tryptophan closes the CDR3, a read error is the likely cause. The limits of the CDR3 on the DNA are not certain, so only TCRdb's listed CDR3 is given. The chain has TRBV5-1 and TRBJ2-7. Germline V gives CDR1 SGHRS, CDR2 YFSETQ. 8 amino acids form the CDR3, both terminal residues included. This chain's CDR3 is CASSSQSP.

CDR3 in amino acids: CASSNSGEQYV. The CDR3 DNA sequence: TGTGCCAGCAGTAATTCAGGCGAGCAGTACGTC. V gene TRBV6-2 or TRBV6-3 combines with J gene TRBJ2-7; D gene ambiguous. Germline V gives CDR1 MNHEY, CDR2 SVGEGT. V lost 5 bases and J lost 6, with 8 bases in between. CDR3 length: 11 amino acids.

CDR3 DNA: TGCGCCAGCGGCGGTATGGGGGGTTTCACCGGGGAGCTGTTTTTT. It encodes CASGGMGGFTGELFF. J is TRBJ2-2 and V is TRBV4-3, with D possibly being TRBD2 (6 bases). V was shortened by 8 bases and J by 4 bases, with 17 bases between the two germline ends. CDR1 and CDR2 from the germline V gene are LGHNA and YSLEER. This CDR3 contains 15 residues.

This clonotype turned up a few times. Written as DNA, the CDR3 is TGCAGTGCTAGAGATAGCGGGGGAGATACGCAGTATTTT. Translation gives CSARDSGGDTQYF. The chain recombines TRBV20-1 with TRBJ2-3, with 9 bases identical to TRBD2. Germline CDR1 reads DFQATT; CDR2 reads SNEGSKA (reference sequence). CDR3 length equals 13 residues. V dropped 0 bases and J dropped 5; count of bases not matched to a gene: 0.

In this sample, this clonotype turned up many times. The chain combines TRBV5-1 with TRBJ2-1; perhaps TRBD2 as D (10 bases). Per germline, CDR1 SGHRS and CDR2 YFSETQ. The CDR3 sequence is 15 residues long. V was shortened by 4 bases and J by 7 bases, with 18 bases between the two germline ends. The CDR3 region is CASSQRGGTGNEQFF. DNA of the CDR3: TGCGCCAGCAGCCAGCGGGGGGGGACAGGGAATGAGCAGTTCTTC.